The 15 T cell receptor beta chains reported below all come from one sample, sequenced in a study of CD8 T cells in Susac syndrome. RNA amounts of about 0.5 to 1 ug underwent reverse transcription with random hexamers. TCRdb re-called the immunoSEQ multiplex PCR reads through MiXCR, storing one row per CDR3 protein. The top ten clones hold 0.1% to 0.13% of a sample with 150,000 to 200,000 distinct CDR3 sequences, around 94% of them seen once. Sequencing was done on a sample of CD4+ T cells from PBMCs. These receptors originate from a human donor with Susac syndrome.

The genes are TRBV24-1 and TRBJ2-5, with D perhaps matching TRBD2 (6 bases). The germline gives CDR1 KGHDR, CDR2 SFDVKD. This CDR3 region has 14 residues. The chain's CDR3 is CSFRRAVALETQYF. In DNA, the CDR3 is TGTTCATTCCGGAGGGCAGTGGCCCTGGAGACCCAGTACTTC.

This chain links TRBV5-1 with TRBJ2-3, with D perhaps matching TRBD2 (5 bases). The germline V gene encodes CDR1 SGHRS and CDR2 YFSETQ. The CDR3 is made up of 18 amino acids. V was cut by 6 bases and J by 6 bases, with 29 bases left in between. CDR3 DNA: TGCGCCAGCACCGAAGGCGGGCTTGGTTTTACAGAGGCGGATACGCAGTATTTT. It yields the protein CASTEGGLGFTEADTQYF.

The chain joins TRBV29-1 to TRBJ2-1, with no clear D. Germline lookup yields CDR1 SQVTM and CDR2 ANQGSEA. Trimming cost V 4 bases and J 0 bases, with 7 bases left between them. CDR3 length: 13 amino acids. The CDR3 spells CSVGGSSYNEQFF. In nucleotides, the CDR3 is TGCAGCGTTGGAGGAAGCTCCTACAATGAGCAGTTCTTC.

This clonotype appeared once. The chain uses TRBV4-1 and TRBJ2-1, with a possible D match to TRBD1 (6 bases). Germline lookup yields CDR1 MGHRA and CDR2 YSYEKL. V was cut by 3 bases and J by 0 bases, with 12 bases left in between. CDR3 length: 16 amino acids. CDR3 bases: TGCGCCAGCAGCCATACTACAGGGAGCTCCTACAATGAGCAGTTCTTC. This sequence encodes CASSHTTGSSYNEQFF.

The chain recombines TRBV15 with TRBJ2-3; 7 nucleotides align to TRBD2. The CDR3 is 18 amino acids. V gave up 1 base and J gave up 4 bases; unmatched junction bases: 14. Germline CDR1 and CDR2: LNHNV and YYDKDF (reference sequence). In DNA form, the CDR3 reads TGTGCCACCAGCAGAGGGGCTGGCGGGGGTTCAGGGTCAGATACGCAGTATTTT. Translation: CATSRGAGGGSGSDTQYF.

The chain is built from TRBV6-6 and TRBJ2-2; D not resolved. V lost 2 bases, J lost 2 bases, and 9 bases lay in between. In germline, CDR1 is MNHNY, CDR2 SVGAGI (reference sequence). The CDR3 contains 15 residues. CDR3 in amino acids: CASSYAATNTGELFF. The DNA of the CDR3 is TGTGCCAGCAGTTACGCGGCCACCAACACCGGGGAGCTGTTTTTT.

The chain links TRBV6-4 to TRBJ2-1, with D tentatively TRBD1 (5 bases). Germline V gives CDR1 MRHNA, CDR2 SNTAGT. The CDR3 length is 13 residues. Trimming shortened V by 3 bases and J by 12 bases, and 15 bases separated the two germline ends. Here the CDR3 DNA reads TGTGCCAGCAGTGAGGGGCCTATCATGGGGCAGTTCTTC. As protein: CASSEGPIMGQFF.

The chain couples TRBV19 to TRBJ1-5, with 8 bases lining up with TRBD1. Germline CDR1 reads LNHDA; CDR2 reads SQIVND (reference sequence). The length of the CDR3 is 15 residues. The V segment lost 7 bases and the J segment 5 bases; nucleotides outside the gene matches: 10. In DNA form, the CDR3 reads TGTGCCAGTACCTTACGACAGGGGAATTATCAGCCCCAGCATTTT. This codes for CASTLRQGNYQPQHF.

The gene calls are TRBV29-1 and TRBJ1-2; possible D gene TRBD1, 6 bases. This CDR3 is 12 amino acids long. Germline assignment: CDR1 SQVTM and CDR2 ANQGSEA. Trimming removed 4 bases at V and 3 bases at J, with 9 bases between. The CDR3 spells CSVARGDYGYTF. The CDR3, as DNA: TGCAGCGTTGCCAGGGGAGACTATGGCTACACCTTC.

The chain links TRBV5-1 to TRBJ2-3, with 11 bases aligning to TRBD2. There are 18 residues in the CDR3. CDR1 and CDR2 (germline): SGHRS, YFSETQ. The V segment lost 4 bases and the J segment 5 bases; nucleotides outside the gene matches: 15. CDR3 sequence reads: CASSRTSGGLPFGDTQYF. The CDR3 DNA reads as TGCGCCAGCAGCCGCACTAGCGGGGGATTGCCCTTTGGAGATACGCAGTATTTT.

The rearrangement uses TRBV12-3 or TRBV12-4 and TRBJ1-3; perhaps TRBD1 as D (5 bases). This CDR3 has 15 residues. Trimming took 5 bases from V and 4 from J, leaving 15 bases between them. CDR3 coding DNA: TGTGCCAGCAGTAAGGGGACCCTTGGAGGAAACACCATATATTTT. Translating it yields CASSKGTLGGNTIYF.

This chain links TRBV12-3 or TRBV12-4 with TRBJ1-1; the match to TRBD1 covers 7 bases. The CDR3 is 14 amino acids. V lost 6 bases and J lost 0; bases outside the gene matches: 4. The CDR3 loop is CASSLRGLNTEAFF. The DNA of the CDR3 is TGTGCCAGCAGCCTAAGGGGGCTGAACACTGAAGCTTTCTTT.

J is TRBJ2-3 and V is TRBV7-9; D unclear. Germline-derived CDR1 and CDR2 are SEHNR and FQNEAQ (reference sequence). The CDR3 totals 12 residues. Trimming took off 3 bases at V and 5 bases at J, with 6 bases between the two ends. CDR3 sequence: CASSFIEDTQYF. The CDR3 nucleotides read TGTGCCAGCAGCTTCATTGAAGATACGCAGTATTTT.

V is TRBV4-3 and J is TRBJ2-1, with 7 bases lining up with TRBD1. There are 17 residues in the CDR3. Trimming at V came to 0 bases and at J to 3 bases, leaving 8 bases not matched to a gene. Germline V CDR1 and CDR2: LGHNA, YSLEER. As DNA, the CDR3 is TGCGCCAGCAGCCAAGATTTAGAGGGGGCCTACTACAATGAGCAGTTCTTC. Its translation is CASSQDLEGAYYNEQFF.

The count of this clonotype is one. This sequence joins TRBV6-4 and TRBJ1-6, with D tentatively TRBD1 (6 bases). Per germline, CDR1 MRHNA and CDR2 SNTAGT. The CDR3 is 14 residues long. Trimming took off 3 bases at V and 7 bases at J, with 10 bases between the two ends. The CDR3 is CASSEMRGNSPLHF. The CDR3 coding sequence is TGTGCCAGCAGTGAAATGAGGGGGAATTCACCCCTCCACTTT.